This TCR beta chain comes out of a study of CD8 T cells in cerebrospinal fluid in Alzheimer's disease. Study-level points and caveats: Versus healthy subjects, Alzheimer's patients more often had clones of at least 3%. The largest CSF clone was proportionally bigger in mild cognitive impairment or Alzheimer's disease than controls.

By frequency, this clonotype is hyperexpanded. Antigen: not known. This CDR3 has 14 amino acids. Germline assignment: CDR1 DFQATT and CDR2 SNEGSKA (reference sequence). All participants were free of acute infectious disease and in good physical condition. TCRdb re-analyzed the 10x single-cell sequencing reads; it lists each CDR3 protein once, without DNA. This table lists about 360 distinct CDR3 sequences. The sequence came from a human donor with mild cognitive impairment. Specimen: cerebrospinal fluid. The rearrangement joins TRBV20-1 to TRBJ2-3; TCRdb's assignment of TRBD1 cannot be checked, as there is no DNA. The CDR3 is CSAKGQGEGDTQYF.